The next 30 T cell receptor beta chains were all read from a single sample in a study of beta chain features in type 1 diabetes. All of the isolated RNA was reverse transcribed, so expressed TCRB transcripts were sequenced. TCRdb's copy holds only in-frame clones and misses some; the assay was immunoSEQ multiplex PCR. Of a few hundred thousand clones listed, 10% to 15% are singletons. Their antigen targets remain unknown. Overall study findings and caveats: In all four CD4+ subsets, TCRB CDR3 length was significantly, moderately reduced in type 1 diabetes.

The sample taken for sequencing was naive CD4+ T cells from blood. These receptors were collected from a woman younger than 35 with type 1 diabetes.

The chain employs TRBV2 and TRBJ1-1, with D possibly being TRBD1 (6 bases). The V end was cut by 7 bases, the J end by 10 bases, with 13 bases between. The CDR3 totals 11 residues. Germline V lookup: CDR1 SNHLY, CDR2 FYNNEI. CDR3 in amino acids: CASTGQNRAFF. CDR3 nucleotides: TGTGCCAGCACTGGACAGAACAGAGCTTTCTTT.

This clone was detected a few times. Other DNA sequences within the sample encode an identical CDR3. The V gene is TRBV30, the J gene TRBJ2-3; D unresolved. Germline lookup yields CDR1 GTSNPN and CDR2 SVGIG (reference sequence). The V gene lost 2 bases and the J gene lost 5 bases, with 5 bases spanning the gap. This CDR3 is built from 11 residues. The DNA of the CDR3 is TGTGCCTGGAGTTCGGGAGATACGCAGTATTTT. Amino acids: CAWSSGDTQYF.

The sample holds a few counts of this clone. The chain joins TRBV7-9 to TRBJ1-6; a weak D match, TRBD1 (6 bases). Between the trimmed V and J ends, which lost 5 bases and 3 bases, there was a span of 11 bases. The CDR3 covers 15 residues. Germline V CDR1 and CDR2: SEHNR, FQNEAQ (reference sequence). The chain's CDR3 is CASSKGTRYNSPLHF. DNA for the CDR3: TGTGCCAGCAGCAAAGGGACACGCTATAATTCACCCCTCCACTTT.

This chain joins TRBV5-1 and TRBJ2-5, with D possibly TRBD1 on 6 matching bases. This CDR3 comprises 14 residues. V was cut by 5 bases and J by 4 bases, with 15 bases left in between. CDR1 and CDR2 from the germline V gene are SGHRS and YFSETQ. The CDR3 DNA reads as TGCGCCAGCAGAACCGGGACATCTACAGAGACCCAGTACTTC. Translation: CASRTGTSTETQYF.

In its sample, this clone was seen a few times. This CDR3 is CASSFAGQDYNEQFF. The CDR3, as DNA: TGCGCCAGCAGCTTCGCGGGACAGGACTACAATGAGCAGTTCTTC. This chain joins TRBV5-1 and TRBJ2-1, with 8 positions matching TRBD1. The CDR3 loop spans 15 amino acids. Germline CDR1 is SGHRS and CDR2 is YFSETQ. J was trimmed by 3 bases and V by 2 bases; bases with no gene match: 4.

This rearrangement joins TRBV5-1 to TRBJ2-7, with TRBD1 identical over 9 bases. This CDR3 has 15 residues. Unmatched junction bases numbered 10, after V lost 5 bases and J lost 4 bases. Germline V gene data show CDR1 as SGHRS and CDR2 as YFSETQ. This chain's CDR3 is CASSPNRDRVYEQYF. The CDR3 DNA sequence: TGCGCCAGCAGTCCTAACCGGGACAGGGTGTACGAGCAGTACTTC. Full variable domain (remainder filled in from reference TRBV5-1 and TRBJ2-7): KAGVTQTPRYLIKTRGQQVTLSCSPISGHRSVSWYQQTPGQGLQFLFEYFSETQRNKGNFPGRFSGRQFSNSRSEMNVSTLELGDSALYLCASSPNRDRVYEQYFGPGTRLTVT.

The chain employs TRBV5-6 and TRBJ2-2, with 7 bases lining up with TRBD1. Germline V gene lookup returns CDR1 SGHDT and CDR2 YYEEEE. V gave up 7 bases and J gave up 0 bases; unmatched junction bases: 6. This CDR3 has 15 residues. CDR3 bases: TGTGCCAGCTGTCCCGGGACAGCGAACACCGGGGAGCTGTTTTTT. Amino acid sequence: CASCPGTANTGELFF.

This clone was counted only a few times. CDR3 DNA: TGCGCCAGCAGCCAAGATTCAACCTCCATATCCAGGAATACGCAGTATTTT. Its protein is CASSQDSTSISRNTQYF. This chain links TRBV4-3 with TRBJ2-3; D remains unclear. CDR3 length: 17 residues. Germline lookup yields CDR1 LGHNA and CDR2 YSLEER. The V gene lost 0 bases and the J gene lost 7 bases, with 20 bases spanning the gap.

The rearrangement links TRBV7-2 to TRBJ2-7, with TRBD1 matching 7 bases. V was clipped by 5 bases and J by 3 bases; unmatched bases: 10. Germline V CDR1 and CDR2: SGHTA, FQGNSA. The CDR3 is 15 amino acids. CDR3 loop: CASSLRQGADYEQYF. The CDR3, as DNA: TGTGCCAGCAGCCTACGACAGGGCGCCGACTACGAGCAGTACTTC.

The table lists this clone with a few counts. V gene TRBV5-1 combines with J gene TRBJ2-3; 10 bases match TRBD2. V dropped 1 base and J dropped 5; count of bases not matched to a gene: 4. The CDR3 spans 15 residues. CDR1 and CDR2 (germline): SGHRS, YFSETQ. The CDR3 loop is CASSLTSGAGDTQYF. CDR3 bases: TGCGCCAGCAGCTTGACTAGCGGGGCGGGAGATACGCAGTATTTT.

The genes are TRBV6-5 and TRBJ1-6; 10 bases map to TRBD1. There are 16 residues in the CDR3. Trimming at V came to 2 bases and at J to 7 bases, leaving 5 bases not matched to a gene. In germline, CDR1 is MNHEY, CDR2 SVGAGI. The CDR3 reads CASSYALDRGNSPLHF. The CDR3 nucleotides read TGTGCCAGCAGTTACGCCCTGGACAGGGGGAATTCACCCCTCCACTTT.

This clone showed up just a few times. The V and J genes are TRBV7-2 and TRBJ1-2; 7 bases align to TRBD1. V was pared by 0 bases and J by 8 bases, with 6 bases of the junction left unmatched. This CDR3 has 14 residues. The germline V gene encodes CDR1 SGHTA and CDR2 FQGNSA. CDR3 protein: CASSLARAGGGYTF. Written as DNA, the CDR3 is TGTGCCAGCAGCTTAGCGCGGGCAGGGGGGGGCTACACCTTC.

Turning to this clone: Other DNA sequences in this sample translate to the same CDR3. For the CDR3, the DNA is TGTGCCAGCAGCTTGCCAGGCTATGGCTACACCTTC. This encodes CASSLPGYGYTF. The genes are TRBV28 and TRBJ1-2; D unresolved. Trimming took off 6 bases at V and 4 bases at J, with 9 bases between the two ends. The CDR3 runs to 12 residues. Germline CDR1 reads MDHEN; CDR2 reads SYDVKM.

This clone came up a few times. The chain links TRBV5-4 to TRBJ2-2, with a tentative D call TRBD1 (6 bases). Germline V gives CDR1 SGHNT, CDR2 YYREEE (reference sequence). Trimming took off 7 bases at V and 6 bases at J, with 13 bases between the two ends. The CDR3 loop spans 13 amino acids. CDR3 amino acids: CASFQQGPGELFF. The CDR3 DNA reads TGTGCCAGCTTTCAACAGGGTCCCGGGGAGCTGTTTTTT.

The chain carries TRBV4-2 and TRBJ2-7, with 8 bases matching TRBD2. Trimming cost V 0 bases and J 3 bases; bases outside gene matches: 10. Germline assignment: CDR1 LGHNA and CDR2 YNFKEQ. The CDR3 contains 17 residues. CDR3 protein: CASSQDSLASGSYEQYF. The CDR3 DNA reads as TGTGCCAGCAGCCAAGATTCCCTAGCAAGCGGGAGCTACGAGCAGTACTTC.

DNA for the CDR3: TGTGCCAGCTCACCAGAGACAGGGGATGAGACCCAGTACTTC. As protein: CASSPETGDETQYF. J is TRBJ2-5 and V is TRBV18, with TRBD1 matching 8 bases. The trim removed 2 bases at V and 5 bases at J, leaving 4 bases unmatched. The CDR3 spans 14 residues. Germline loops: CDR1 KGHSH, CDR2 LQKENI.

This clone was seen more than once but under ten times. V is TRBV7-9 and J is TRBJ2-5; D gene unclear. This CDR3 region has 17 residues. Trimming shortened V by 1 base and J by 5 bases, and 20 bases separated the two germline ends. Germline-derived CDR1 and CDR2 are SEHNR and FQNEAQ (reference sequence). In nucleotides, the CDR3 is TGTGCCAGCAGCTTAGGGGCTGGTCATTCGCGTCCGGAGACCCAGTACTTC. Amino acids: CASSLGAGHSRPETQYF.

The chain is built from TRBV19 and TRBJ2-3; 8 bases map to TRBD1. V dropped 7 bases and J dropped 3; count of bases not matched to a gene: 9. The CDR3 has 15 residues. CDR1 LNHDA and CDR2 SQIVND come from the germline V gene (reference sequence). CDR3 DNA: TGTGCCAGTACCCCAGCGGACAGGGTGACAGATACGCAGTATTTT. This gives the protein CASTPADRVTDTQYF.

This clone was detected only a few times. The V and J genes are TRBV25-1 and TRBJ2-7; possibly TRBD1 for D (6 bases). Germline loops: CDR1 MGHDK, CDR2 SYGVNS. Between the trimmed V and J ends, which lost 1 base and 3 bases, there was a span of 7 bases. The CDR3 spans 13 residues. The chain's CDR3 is CASSELQGYEQYF. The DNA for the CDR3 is TGTGCCAGCAGTGAATTACAGGGCTACGAGCAGTACTTC.

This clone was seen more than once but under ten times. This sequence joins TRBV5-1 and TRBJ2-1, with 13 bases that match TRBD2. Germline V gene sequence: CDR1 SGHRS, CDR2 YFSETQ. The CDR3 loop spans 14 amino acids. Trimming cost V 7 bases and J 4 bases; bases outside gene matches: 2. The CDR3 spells CASRTSGGYNEQFF. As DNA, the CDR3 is TGCGCCAGCCGGACTAGCGGGGGATACAATGAGCAGTTCTTC.

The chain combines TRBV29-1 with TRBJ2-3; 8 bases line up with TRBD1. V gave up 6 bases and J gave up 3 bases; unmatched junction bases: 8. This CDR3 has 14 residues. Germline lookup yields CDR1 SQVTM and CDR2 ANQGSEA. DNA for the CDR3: TGCAGCGTCGCCGACAGGGGAGTAACAGATACGCAGTATTTT. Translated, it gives CSVADRGVTDTQYF.

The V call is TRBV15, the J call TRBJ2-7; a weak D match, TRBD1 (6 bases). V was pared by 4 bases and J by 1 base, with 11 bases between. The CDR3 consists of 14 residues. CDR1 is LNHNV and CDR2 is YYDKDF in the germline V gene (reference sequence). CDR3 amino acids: CATSNARGSYEQYF. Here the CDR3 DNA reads TGTGCCACCAGCAATGCCAGGGGATCCTACGAGCAGTACTTC.

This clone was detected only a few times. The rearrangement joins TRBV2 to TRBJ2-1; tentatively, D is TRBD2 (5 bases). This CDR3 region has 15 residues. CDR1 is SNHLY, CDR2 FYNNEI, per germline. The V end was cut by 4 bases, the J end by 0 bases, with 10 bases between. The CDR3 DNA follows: TGTGCCAGCAGTGGAGGGCTAAACTCCTACAATGAGCAGTTCTTC. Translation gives CASSGGLNSYNEQFF.

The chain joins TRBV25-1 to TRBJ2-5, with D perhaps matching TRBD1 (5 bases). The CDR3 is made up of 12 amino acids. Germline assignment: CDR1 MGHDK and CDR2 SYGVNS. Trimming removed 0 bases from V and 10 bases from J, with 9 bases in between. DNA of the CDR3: TGTGCCAGCAGTGAATATAAGGGGATCCAGTACTTC. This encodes CASSEYKGIQYF. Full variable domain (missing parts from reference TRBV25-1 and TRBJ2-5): EADIYQTPRYLVIGTGKKITLECSQTMGHDKMYWYQQDPGMELHLIHYSYGVNSTEKGDLSSESTVSRIRTEHFPLTLESARPSHTSQYLCASSEYKGIQYFGPGTRLLVL.

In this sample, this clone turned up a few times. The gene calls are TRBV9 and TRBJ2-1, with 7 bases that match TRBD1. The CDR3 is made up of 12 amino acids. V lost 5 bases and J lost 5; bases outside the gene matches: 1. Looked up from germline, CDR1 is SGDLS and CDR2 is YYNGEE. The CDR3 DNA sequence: TGTGCCAGCAGGCAGGGGGACAATGAGCAGTTCTTC. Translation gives CASRQGDNEQFF.

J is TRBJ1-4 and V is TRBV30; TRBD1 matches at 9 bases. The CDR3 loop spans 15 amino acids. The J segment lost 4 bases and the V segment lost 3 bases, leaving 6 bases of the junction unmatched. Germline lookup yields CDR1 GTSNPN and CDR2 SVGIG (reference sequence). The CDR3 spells CAWSAQGAGNEKLFF. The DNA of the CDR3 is TGTGCCTGGAGCGCACAGGGGGCGGGTAATGAAAAACTGTTTTTT.

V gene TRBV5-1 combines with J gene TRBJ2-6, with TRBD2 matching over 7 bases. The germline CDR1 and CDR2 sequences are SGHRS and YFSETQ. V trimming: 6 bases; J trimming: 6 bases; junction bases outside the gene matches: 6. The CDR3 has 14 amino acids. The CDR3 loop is CASNLGGAANVLTF. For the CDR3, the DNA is TGCGCCAGCAACCTGGGAGGGGCGGCCAACGTCCTGACTTTC. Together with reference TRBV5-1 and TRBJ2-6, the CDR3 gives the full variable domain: KAGVTQTPRYLIKTRGQQVTLSCSPISGHRSVSWYQQTPGQGLQFLFEYFSETQRNKGNFPGRFSGRQFSNSRSEMNVSTLELGDSALYLCASNLGGAANVLTFGAGSRLTVL.

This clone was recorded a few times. The CDR3 loop is CASSTSGVETQYF. The CDR3 DNA reads TGTGCCAGCTCCACTAGCGGGGTAGAGACCCAGTACTTC. This chain links TRBV28 with TRBJ2-5; 10 bases line up with TRBD2. From germline, CDR1 is MDHEN and CDR2 SYDVKM. This CDR3 is built from 13 residues. V lost 8 bases and J lost 4; bases outside the gene matches: 4. The full variable domain, completed using reference TRBV28 and TRBJ2-5, is DVKVTQSSRYLVKRTGEKVFLECVQDMDHENMFWYRQDPGLGLRLIYFSYDVKMKEKGDIPEGYSVSREKKERFSLILESASTNQTSMYLCASSTSGVETQYFGPGTRLLVL.

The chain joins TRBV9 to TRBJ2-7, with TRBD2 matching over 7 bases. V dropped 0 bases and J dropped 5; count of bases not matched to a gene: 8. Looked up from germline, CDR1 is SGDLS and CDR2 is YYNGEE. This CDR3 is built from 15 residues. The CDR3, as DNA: TGTGCCAGCAGCGTAGAAGGCGGGAGCTTCAACGAGCAGTACTTC. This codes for CASSVEGGSFNEQYF.

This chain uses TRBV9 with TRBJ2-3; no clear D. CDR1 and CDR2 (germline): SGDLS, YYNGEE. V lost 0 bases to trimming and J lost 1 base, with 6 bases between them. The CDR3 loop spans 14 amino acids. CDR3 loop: CASSVVPGTDTQYF. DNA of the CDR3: TGTGCCAGCAGCGTAGTGCCGGGCACAGATACGCAGTATTTT.